This TCR beta chain was recovered during a study of blood T cell repertoires in COVID-19. Some clones are missing from TCRdb's copy, which holds only in-frame ones; the method was immunoSEQ multiplex PCR. This sample has some 60,000 clones; 80% occur once, and the top ten carry 5.5% to 7.5%. Germline V gene data show CDR1 as SGHNT and CDR2 as YYREEE (reference sequence). The ends were cut back, 4 bases at V and 2 bases at J, with 14 bases in the middle. The CDR3 totals 15 residues. This sequence joins TRBV5-4 and TRBJ2-3, with D tentatively TRBD2 (6 bases). The sequenced material came from peripheral blood. This receptor was identified in a man between 60 and 75 years old with acute or convalescent COVID-19. The CDR3 sequence is CASSRETFNTDTQYF. The CDR3 nucleotides read TGTGCCAGCAGCCGGGAGACATTTAACACAGATACGCAGTATTTT.